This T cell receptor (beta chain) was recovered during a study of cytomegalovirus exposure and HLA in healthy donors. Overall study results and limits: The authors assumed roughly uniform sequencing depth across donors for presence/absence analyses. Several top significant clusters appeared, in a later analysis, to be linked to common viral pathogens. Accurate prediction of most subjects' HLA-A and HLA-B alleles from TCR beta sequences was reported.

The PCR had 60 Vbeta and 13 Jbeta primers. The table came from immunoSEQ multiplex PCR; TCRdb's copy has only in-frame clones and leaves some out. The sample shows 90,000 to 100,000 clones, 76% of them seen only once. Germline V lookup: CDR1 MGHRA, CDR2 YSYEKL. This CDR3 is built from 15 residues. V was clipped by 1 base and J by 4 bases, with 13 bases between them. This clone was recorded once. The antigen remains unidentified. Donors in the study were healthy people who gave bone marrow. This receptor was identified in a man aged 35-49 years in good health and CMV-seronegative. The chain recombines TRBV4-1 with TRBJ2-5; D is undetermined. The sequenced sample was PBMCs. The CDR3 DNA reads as TGCGCCAGCAGCCAAGGTCAAGCCCCAGGAGAGACCCAGTACTTC. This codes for CASSQGQAPGETQYF.